The 23 T cell receptor beta chains reported below all come from one sample, sequenced in a study of T cell responses to AZD1222 COVID-19 vaccine. Sequenced by immunoSEQ multiplex PCR; TCRdb stores in-frame clones only, minus some. The table lists 150,000 or so clones, more than 85% of them singletons. The material was peripheral blood, obtained on day 0 of AZD1222 vaccination. These receptors all come from an adult in good health.

This clone was seen only a few times. The chain joins TRBV18 to TRBJ1-6; no reliable D call. V lost 6 bases and J 1 base, leaving 13 bases between the germline ends. The germline V gene encodes CDR1 KGHSH and CDR2 LQKENI. The CDR3 runs 16 residues. The CDR3 spells CASSVVRGSYNSPLHF. In DNA form, the CDR3 reads TGTGCCAGCTCGGTAGTAAGAGGTTCCTATAATTCACCCCTCCACTTT. Combining the CDR3 with reference TRBV18 and TRBJ1-6 gives the whole variable domain NAGVMQNPRHLVRRRGQEARLRCSPMKGHSHVYWYRQLPEEGLKFMVYLQKENIIDESGMPKERFSAEFPKEGPSILRIQQVVRGDSAAYFCASSVVRGSYNSPLHFGNGTRLTVT.

This clone turned up a few times. The J gene is TRBJ1-1, the V gene TRBV18, with TRBD1 matching over 9 bases. Per the germline V gene, CDR1 is KGHSH and CDR2 is LQKENI. The ends lost 3 bases at V and 1 base at J; junction bases unmatched: 0. The CDR3 consists of 14 residues. In DNA form, the CDR3 reads TGTGCCAGCTCACCGGGACAGGGGAACACTGAAGCTTTCTTT. This codes for CASSPGQGNTEAFF.

This clone was observed once. This rearrangement joins TRBV9 to TRBJ2-3; the match to TRBD2 covers 9 bases. From germline, CDR1 is SGDLS and CDR2 YYNGEE. The CDR3 loop spans 19 amino acids. V lost 3 bases to trimming and J lost 0 bases; unmatched junction nucleotides: 14. The CDR3 DNA follows: TGTGCCAGCAGCGGACGGGGAGCGGGAGGCCCTTCTAGCACAGATACGCAGTATTTT. As protein: CASSGRGAGGPSSTDTQYF.

The chain has TRBV29-1 and TRBJ2-7; 8 bases map to TRBD1. Germline trimming cut 4 bases from V and 7 bases from J; bases unmatched to any gene: 9. Germline V gene sequence: CDR1 SQVTM, CDR2 ANQGSEA. This CDR3 has 13 residues. The CDR3 DNA reads TGCAGCGTTGCAGCGCAGGGGGCGGGGGAGCAGTACTTC. Translated: CSVAAQGAGEQYF.

DNA for the CDR3: TGTGCCAGCAGCGACCCCGTTAATGAGCAGTTCTTC. Encoded protein: CASSDPVNEQFF. The V gene is TRBV6-2 or TRBV6-3, the J gene TRBJ2-1; D is ambiguous. The germline V gene has CDR1 MNHEY and CDR2 SVGEGT. V was trimmed by 6 bases and J by 7 bases, leaving 10 bases between them. The CDR3 is 12 residues long.

This chain joins TRBV5-1 and TRBJ2-7; no definite D call. This CDR3 is built from 15 residues. V lost 3 bases and J lost 1, with 14 bases in between. Germline V gene lookup returns CDR1 SGHRS and CDR2 YFSETQ. The CDR3 protein is CASSSGRLLSYEQYF. DNA for the CDR3: TGCGCCAGCAGCTCTGGGCGACTCCTGTCCTACGAGCAGTACTTC.

The chain employs TRBV7-2 and TRBJ2-1, with 10 bases matching TRBD2. With 5 bases clipped from V and 6 bases from J, the junction kept 13 bases outside the gene matches. This CDR3 comprises 17 residues. CDR1 is SGHTA and CDR2 is FQGNSA in the germline V gene. The CDR3 DNA is TGTGCCAGCAGCCGCAGCTCTAGCGGGAGAGGGAGCAATGAGCAGTTCTTC. It encodes CASSRSSSGRGSNEQFF.

The rearrangement uses TRBV6-2 or TRBV6-3 and TRBJ1-2, with 8 nucleotides matching TRBD1. The length of the CDR3 is 13 residues. J gave up 6 bases and V 4 bases, and 4 bases lay outside the gene matches. Germline CDR1 MNHEY, CDR2 SVGEGT. The CDR3 nucleotides are TGTGCCAGCAGTTGGACAGGGAACGATGGCTACACCTTC. Its protein product is CASSWTGNDGYTF.

The gene calls are TRBV28 and TRBJ1-5; 8 nucleotides line up with TRBD1. Germline V gene data show CDR1 as MDHEN and CDR2 as SYDVKM. With 5 bases clipped from V and 8 bases from J, the junction kept 11 bases outside the gene matches. The CDR3 runs 15 residues. Here the CDR3 reads CASSEQGATLEPQHF. In DNA form, the CDR3 reads TGTGCCAGCAGTGAGCAGGGGGCCACCTTAGAGCCCCAGCATTTT.

This clone showed up just once. This rearrangement joins TRBV5-1 to TRBJ1-3, with D perhaps TRBD1 (5 bases). The CDR3 runs to 15 residues. The V end was cut by 4 bases, the J end by 4 bases, with 15 bases between. The germline gives CDR1 SGHRS, CDR2 YFSETQ. CDR3 loop: CASSPATGPGNTIYF. In DNA form, the CDR3 reads TGCGCCAGCAGCCCGGCTACGGGGCCGGGAAACACCATATATTTT.

The V and J genes are TRBV7-3 and TRBJ2-3, with TRBD1 matching 8 bases. The ends lost 5 bases at V and 4 bases at J; junction bases unmatched: 5. This CDR3 region has 14 residues. Germline V gene sequence: CDR1 SGHTA, CDR2 FQGTGA. As DNA, the CDR3 is TGTGCCAGCAGCGACAGGGGAGAGCCAGATACGCAGTATTTT. The encoded protein is CASSDRGEPDTQYF.

V gene TRBV19 combines with J gene TRBJ1-5; no definite D call. Germline V CDR1 and CDR2: LNHDA, SQIVND (reference sequence). CDR3 length: 16 amino acids. V lost 8 bases and J 2 bases, leaving 19 bases between the germline ends. In nucleotides, the CDR3 is TGTGCCAGTCGAACAAGGATACATGGGGGCAATCAGCCCCAGCATTTT. It codes for CASRTRIHGGNQPQHF.

This clone was found a few times. V gene TRBV3-1 (or the pseudogene TRBV3-2) combines with J gene TRBJ2-7; weak D call: TRBD2 (7 bases). The V and J ends lost 6 bases and 6 bases respectively, with 18 bases between them. The CDR3 covers 14 residues. Germline lookup yields CDR1 LGHDT and CDR2 YNNKEL (reference sequence). The CDR3 is CASSIGGGAFEQYF. The CDR3 bases are TGTGCCAGCAGTATAGGCGGGGGCGCGTTCGAGCAGTACTTC.

J is TRBJ1-2 and V is TRBV6-5; D is unclear. The V and J ends lost 7 bases and 7 bases respectively, with 22 bases between them. Looked up from germline, CDR1 is MNHEY and CDR2 is SVGAGI. This CDR3 region has 15 residues. The CDR3 DNA sequence: TGTGCCAGCAATGTCGACATGGGTACTAGAGGTGGCTACACCTTC. Translating it yields CASNVDMGTRGGYTF.

This chain uses TRBV12-3 or TRBV12-4 with TRBJ1-1; 8 bases are a match to TRBD1. The length of the CDR3 is 13 residues. The V gene end was trimmed by 5 bases and the J gene end by 3 bases; junction bases not matched to a gene: 2. The CDR3 spells CASSTGGYTEAFF. As DNA, the CDR3 is TGTGCCAGCAGTACAGGGGGTTACACTGAAGCTTTCTTT.

The rearrangement uses TRBV9 and TRBJ1-2; D is ambiguous. The CDR3 extends over 13 amino acids. Germline-derived CDR1 and CDR2 are SGDLS and YYNGEE. The V end lost 0 bases, the J end lost 2 bases, and 5 bases lay between the germline ends. The CDR3 region has the DNA TGTGCCAGCAGCGTAGTGGACAACTATGGCTACACCTTC. This translates into CASSVVDNYGYTF.

The rearrangement uses TRBV2 and TRBJ2-3, with 8 bases lining up with TRBD2. The V segment lost 3 bases and the J segment 3 bases; nucleotides outside the gene matches: 5. Germline V gene lookup returns CDR1 SNHLY and CDR2 FYNNEI. This CDR3 has 15 amino acids. The CDR3 here is CASSELASGTDTQYF. CDR3 coding DNA: TGTGCCAGCAGTGAGTTGGCTAGCGGGACAGATACGCAGTATTTT.

The chain is built from TRBV3-1 (or the pseudogene TRBV3-2) and TRBJ1-5, with D uncertain. V was trimmed by 0 bases and J by 1 base, leaving 13 bases between them. Germline V gene lookup returns CDR1 LGHDT and CDR2 YNNKEL (reference sequence). The CDR3 has 17 amino acids. CDR3: CASSQDREGLSNQPQHF. CDR3 coding DNA: TGTGCCAGCAGCCAAGATCGGGAAGGGTTGAGCAATCAGCCCCAGCATTTT.

This rearrangement joins TRBV6-5 to TRBJ1-2; 9 bases align to TRBD1. V lost 2 bases, J lost 2 bases, and 6 bases stayed unmatched. The CDR3 length is 16 residues. Looked up from germline, CDR1 is MNHEY and CDR2 is SVGAGI. This chain's CDR3 is CASSYTAGTGNYGYTF. In DNA form, the CDR3 reads TGTGCCAGCAGTTACACCGCCGGGACAGGGAACTATGGCTACACCTTC.

This clone came up a few times. J is TRBJ1-1 and V is TRBV5-1; D remains unclear. The CDR3 consists of 13 residues. V shed 2 bases and J shed 0 bases, with 5 bases lying between them. Germline CDR1 reads SGHRS; CDR2 reads YFSETQ. CDR3 sequence (DNA): TGCGCCAGCAGCTTCACGGTGAACACTGAAGCTTTCTTT. Amino acids: CASSFTVNTEAFF.

The chain carries TRBV18 and TRBJ1-2; D gene ambiguous. In germline, CDR1 is KGHSH, CDR2 LQKENI. Trimming pared 3 bases from V and 4 bases from J, leaving 18 bases between. The CDR3 runs 16 residues. Here the CDR3 reads CASSPIGRYGGYGYTF. Written as DNA, the CDR3 is TGTGCCAGCTCACCTATCGGCAGATATGGTGGCTATGGCTACACCTTC.

This clone showed up just once. The rearrangement uses TRBV28 and TRBJ1-4; a weak D match, TRBD1 (5 bases). Germline CDR1 is MDHEN and CDR2 is SYDVKM. With 6 bases removed from V and 6 bases from J, the gap between germline ends came to 14 bases. The CDR3 loop spans 14 amino acids. The CDR3 region is CASSQGEWDEKLFF. CDR3 nucleotides: TGTGCCAGCAGCCAGGGTGAATGGGATGAAAAACTGTTTTTT.

The chain recombines TRBV15 with TRBJ1-1; no clear D. CDR1 is LNHNV and CDR2 is YYDKDF in the germline V gene (reference sequence). The CDR3 extends over 13 amino acids. Trimming pared 6 bases from V and 1 base from J, leaving 9 bases between. The CDR3 nucleotides read TGTGCCACCAGTAACAGAGGGAACACTGAAGCTTTCTTT. It encodes CATSNRGNTEAFF.